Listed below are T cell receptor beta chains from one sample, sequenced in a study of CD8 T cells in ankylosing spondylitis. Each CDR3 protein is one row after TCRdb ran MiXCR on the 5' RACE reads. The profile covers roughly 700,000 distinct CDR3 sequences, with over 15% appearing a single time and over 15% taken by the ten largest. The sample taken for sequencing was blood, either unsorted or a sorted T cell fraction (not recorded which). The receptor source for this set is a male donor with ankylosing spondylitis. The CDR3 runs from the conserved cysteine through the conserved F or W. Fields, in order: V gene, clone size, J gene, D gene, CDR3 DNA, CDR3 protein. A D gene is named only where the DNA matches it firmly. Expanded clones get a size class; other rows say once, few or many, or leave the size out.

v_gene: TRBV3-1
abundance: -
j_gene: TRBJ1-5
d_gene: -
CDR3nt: TGTGCCAGCTCCTCCGGGACGGTCGGTGATCAGCCCCAGCATTTT
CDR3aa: CASSSGTVGDQPQHF

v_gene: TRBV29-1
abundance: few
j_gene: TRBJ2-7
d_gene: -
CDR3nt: TGCAGCGTCCTTCCCGGCACAAGCTCCTACGAGCAGTACTTC
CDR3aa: CSVLPGTSSYEQYF

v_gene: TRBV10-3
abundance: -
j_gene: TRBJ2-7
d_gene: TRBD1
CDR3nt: TGTGCCACCCCGGGACAGTACTACGAGCAGTACTTC
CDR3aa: CATPGQYYEQYF

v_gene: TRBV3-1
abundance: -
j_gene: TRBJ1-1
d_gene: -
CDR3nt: TGTGCCAGCAGCCAAGACAGGGGTGGCGGAGCTTTCTTT
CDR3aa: CASSQDRGGGAFF

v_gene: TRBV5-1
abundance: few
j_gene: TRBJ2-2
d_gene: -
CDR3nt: TGCGCCAGCAGCCCCAAGACGGACGGGGAGCTGTTTTTT
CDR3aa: CASSPKTDGELFF

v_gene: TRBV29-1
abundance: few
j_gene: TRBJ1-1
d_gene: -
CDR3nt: TGCAGCGTTGTTGTAGCTGAAGCTTTCTTT
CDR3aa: CSVVVAEAFF

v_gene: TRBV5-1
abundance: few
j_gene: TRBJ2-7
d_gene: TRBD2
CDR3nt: TGCGCCAGCAGCTTCTGGACGGGGGGGACCTACGAGCAGTACTTC
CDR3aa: CASSFWTGGTYEQYF

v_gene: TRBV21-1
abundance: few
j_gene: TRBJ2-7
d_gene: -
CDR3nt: TGTGCCAGCAGCAAGTCCGGGCCTACCTACGAGCAGTACTTC
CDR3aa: CASSKSGPTYEQYF

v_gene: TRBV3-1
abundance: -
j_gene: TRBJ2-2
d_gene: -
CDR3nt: TGTGCCAGCAGCCCTCAGGTGTGGACCGGGGAGCTGTTTTTT
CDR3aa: CASSPQVWTGELFF

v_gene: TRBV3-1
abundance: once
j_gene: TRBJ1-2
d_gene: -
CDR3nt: TGTGCCAGCAGCCAACCCCGCCAGGGACCTAACTATGGCTACACCTTC
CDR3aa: CASSQPRQGPNYGYTF

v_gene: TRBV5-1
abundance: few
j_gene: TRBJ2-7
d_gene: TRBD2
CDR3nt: TGCGCCAGCAGAGAGACTGAACTAGCGGGAGTCGAGCAGTACTTC
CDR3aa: CASRETELAGVEQYF

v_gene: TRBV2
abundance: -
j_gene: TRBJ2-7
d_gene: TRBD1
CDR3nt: TGTGCCGGGACACAGGGGGATCCCTCCTACGAGCAGTACTTC
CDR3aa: CAGTQGDPSYEQYF

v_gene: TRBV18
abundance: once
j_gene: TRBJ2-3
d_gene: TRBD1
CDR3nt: TGTGCCAGCTCTGACCGAGGACAGGGCACAGATACGCAGTATTTT
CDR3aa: CASSDRGQGTDTQYF

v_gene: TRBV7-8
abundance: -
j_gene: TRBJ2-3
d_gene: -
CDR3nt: TGTGCCAGCAGCTTAATTCGGCGGGGCAGAATCACAGATACGCAGTATTTT
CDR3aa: CASSLIRRGRITDTQYF

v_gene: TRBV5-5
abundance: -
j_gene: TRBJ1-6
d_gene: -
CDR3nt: TGTGCCAGCAGCTTGGCGCCGGCTTATTATTATAATTCACCCCTCCACTTT
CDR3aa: CASSLAPAYYYNSPLHF

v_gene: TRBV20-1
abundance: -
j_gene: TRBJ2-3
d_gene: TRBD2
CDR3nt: TGCAGTGCCAAACCAGCGGGGGGATCAGATACGCAGTATTTT
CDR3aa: CSAKPAGGSDTQYF

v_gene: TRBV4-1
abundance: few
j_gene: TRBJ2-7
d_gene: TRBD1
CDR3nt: TGCGCCAGCAGCCAAGAGACAGGGGGTTGGGAGCAGTACTTC
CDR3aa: CASSQETGGWEQYF

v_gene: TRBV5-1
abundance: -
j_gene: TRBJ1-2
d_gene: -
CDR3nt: TGCGCCAGCAGCTTGGGACAGTGGAACGGTGGCTACACCTTC
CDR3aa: CASSLGQWNGGYTF

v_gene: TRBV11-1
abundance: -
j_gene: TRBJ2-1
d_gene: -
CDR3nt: TGTGCCAGCAGCTTTTCCGGGCCACAGTTCTTC
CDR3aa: CASSFSGPQFF

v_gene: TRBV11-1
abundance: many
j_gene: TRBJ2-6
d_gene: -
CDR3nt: TGTGCCAGCAGCTTCGGGGGCTCTGGGGCCAACGTCCTGACTTTC
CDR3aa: CASSFGGSGANVLTF